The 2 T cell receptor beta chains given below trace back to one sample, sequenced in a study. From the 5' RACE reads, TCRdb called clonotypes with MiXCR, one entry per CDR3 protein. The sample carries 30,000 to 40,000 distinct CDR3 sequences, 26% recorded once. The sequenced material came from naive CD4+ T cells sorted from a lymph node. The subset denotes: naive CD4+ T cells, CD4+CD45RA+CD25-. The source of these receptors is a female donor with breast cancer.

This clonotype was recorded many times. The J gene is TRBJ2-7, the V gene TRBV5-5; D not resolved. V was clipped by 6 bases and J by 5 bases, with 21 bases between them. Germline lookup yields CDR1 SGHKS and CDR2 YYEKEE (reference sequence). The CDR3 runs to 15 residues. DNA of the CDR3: TGTGCCAGCAACTCGGCCTTAAGTCGGGCGAACGAGCAGTACTTC. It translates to CASNSALSRANEQYF.

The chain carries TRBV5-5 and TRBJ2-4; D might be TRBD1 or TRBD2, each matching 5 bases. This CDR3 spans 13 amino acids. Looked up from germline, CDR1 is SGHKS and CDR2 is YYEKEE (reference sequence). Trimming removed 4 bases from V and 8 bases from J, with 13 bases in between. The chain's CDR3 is CASSLGTSDIQYF. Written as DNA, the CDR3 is TGTGCCAGCAGCCTCGGGACCTCGGACATTCAGTACTTC.